This TCR beta chain was sequenced for a study of T cell repertoires in cytomegalovirus infection. This CDR3 is built from 16 residues. V trimming: 7 bases; J trimming: 2 bases; junction bases outside the gene matches: 11. The germline gives CDR1 SEHNR, CDR2 FQNEAQ (reference sequence). A single record per CDR3 protein comes from TCRdb applying MiXCR to the reads. This sample has hundreds of thousands of distinct CDR3 sequences, with 20% to 25% found just once. The sequence was obtained from a human donor in good health (CMV status not recorded). Some clones in this sample may be carry-over from other donors' samples. This rearrangement joins TRBV7-9 to TRBJ1-2; 9 nucleotides line up with TRBD1. The specimen sequenced was CD8+ T cells from PBMCs. The CDR3 nucleotides read TGTGCCAGCATCCCTTTCCGGGACAGGGAGAACTATGGCTACACCTTC. The encoded protein is CASIPFRDRENYGYTF.